Each of the 24 T cell receptor beta chains below was sequenced from the same sample in a study of blood T cell repertoires in COVID-19. Using immunoSEQ multiplex PCR, the repertoire was profiled, and TCRdb retains in-frame clones only, with some absent. The sample contains 45,000 to 50,000 clones, roughly 80% of which appear only once. Sequencing was done on a sample of peripheral blood. These TCRs come from a man in his sixties with active COVID-19.

V is TRBV18 and J is TRBJ1-2; D not certain. CDR1 and CDR2 (germline): KGHSH, LQKENI. The V end lost 2 bases, the J end lost 4 bases, and 11 bases lay between the germline ends. The CDR3 consists of 14 residues. The CDR3 region is CASSPAGKAYGYTF. DNA for the CDR3: TGTGCCAGCTCACCAGCCGGGAAAGCCTATGGCTACACCTTC.

CDR3 DNA: TGTGCCAGCAGCTTGAACAGGGGCTTCCAAGAGACCCAGTACTTC. It specifies CASSLNRGFQETQYF. The chain recombines TRBV5-5 with TRBJ2-5; 7 nucleotides line up with TRBD1. CDR3 size: 15 residues. Trimming took 1 base from V and 1 from J; bases not matched to a gene: 4. CDR1 and CDR2 from the germline V gene are SGHKS and YYEKEE (reference sequence).

V and J are TRBV5-4 and TRBJ1-1; 10 bases align to TRBD1. In germline, CDR1 is SGHNT, CDR2 YYREEE (reference sequence). The CDR3 runs to 15 residues. The trim removed 3 bases at V and 1 base at J, leaving 3 bases unmatched. The CDR3 loop is CASSWGTGANTEAFF. DNA for the CDR3: TGTGCCAGCAGCTGGGGGACAGGGGCGAACACTGAAGCTTTCTTT.

The rearrangement links TRBV29-1 to TRBJ2-1, with 9 bases fitting TRBD1. Germline lookup yields CDR1 SQVTM and CDR2 ANQGSEA. The trim removed 2 bases at V and 3 bases at J, leaving 2 bases unmatched. The CDR3 has 14 residues. CDR3 in amino acids: CSVERDRVYNEQFF. CDR3 nucleotides: TGCAGCGTTGAAAGGGACAGGGTCTACAATGAGCAGTTCTTC.

The chain combines TRBV5-8 with TRBJ1-2, with 7 nucleotides matching TRBD1. J gave up 2 bases and V 5 bases, and 9 bases lay outside the gene matches. Germline V gene sequence: CDR1 SGHTS, CDR2 YDEGEE. This CDR3 region has 15 residues. DNA of the CDR3: TGTGCCAGCAGTTGGGGGGACAGAGCCAACTATGGCTACACCTTC. It is translated as CASSWGDRANYGYTF. Variable domain in full (rest from reference TRBV5-8 and TRBJ1-2): EAGVTQSPTHLIKTRGQQATLRCSPISGHTSVYWYQQALGLGLQFLLWYDEGEERNRGNFPPRFSGRQFPNYSSELNVNALELEDSALYLCASSWGDRANYGYTFGSGTRLTVV.

The chain is built from TRBV7-6 and TRBJ2-7; a weak D match, TRBD2 (6 bases). With 4 bases removed from V and 2 bases from J, the gap between germline ends came to 15 bases. Looked up from germline, CDR1 is SGHVS and CDR2 is FNYEAQ. CDR3 length: 15 amino acids. The CDR3 bases are TGTGCCAGCAGCTCCCTGGGCGGGGAGGCCTACGAGCAGTACTTC. Translation: CASSSLGGEAYEQYF.

The chain joins TRBV9 to TRBJ2-1; 10 positions match TRBD1. CDR3 size: 15 residues. The germline CDR1 and CDR2 sequences are SGDLS and YYNGEE. V shed 4 bases, J shed 8 bases, and the junction held 9 bases outside the gene matches. The DNA for the CDR3 is TGTGCCAGCAGCTTAGGACAGGGGGTGAACTATGAGCAGTTCTTC. It specifies CASSLGQGVNYEQFF.

This sequence joins TRBV11-1 and TRBJ1-1, with 7 nucleotides matching TRBD1. Germline V gives CDR1 SGHAT, CDR2 FQDESV (reference sequence). With V trimmed by 1 base and J by 5 bases, 10 bases remained unmatched. The CDR3 loop spans 16 amino acids. In nucleotides, the CDR3 is TGTGCCAGCAGCTTAGAACAACAGGGGCCGGGAACTGAAGCTTTCTTT. Its translation is CASSLEQQGPGTEAFF.

A few counts support this clone. The chain uses TRBV19 and TRBJ2-4; 11 positions match TRBD1. This CDR3 comprises 16 residues. V shed 5 bases and J 4 bases; nucleotides not matched to a gene: 7. Germline CDR1 and CDR2: LNHDA and SQIVND (reference sequence). The CDR3, as DNA: TGTGCCAGTAGTGTCGGGGGACAGGGGGTGAAAAACATTCAGTACTTC. As protein: CASSVGGQGVKNIQYF.

V gene TRBV19 combines with J gene TRBJ1-4, with D perhaps matching TRBD1 (5 bases). The V end lost 2 bases, the J end lost 7 bases, and 14 bases lay between the germline ends. The CDR3 has 15 amino acids. Germline V CDR1 and CDR2: LNHDA, SQIVND (reference sequence). The CDR3 bases are TGTGCCAGTAGTATACTTGGGGCGTGGAGTGAAAAACTGTTTTTT. The encoded protein is CASSILGAWSEKLFF.

The V and J genes are TRBV19 and TRBJ2-6; weak D call: TRBD1 (6 bases). V was clipped by 5 bases and J by 4 bases, with 24 bases between them. CDR1 is LNHDA, CDR2 SQIVND, per germline (reference sequence). The CDR3 has 19 amino acids. The CDR3 sequence: CASSFLTKTGTSGANVLTF. In nucleotides, the CDR3 is TGTGCCAGTAGTTTCCTTACAAAAACCGGGACATCCGGGGCCAACGTCCTGACTTTC.

In its sample, this clone was seen a few times. The chain is built from TRBV19 and TRBJ1-1; 9 bases map to TRBD1. CDR1 LNHDA and CDR2 SQIVND come from the germline V gene (reference sequence). Trimming at V came to 6 bases and at J to 7 bases, leaving 12 bases not matched to a gene. The CDR3 runs 15 residues. The CDR3 reads CASRQWDREMGEAFF. DNA for the CDR3: TGTGCCAGTAGACAATGGGACAGGGAAATGGGTGAAGCTTTCTTT.

This chain connects TRBV19 to TRBJ2-5; weak D call: TRBD2 (6 bases). The CDR3 is made up of 13 amino acids. CDR1 is LNHDA, CDR2 SQIVND, per germline (reference sequence). Trimming removed 5 bases at V and 4 bases at J, with 11 bases between. The DNA of the CDR3 is TGTGCCAGTAGTTGGGGGGTGGGAGAGACCCAGTACTTC. The encoded protein is CASSWGVGETQYF.

The genes are TRBV3-1 (or the pseudogene TRBV3-2) and TRBJ1-1, with D possibly being TRBD1 (6 bases). Looked up from germline, CDR1 is LGHDT and CDR2 is YNNKEL (reference sequence). Trimming cost V 6 bases and J 2 bases, with 19 bases left between them. The CDR3 spans 16 residues. The CDR3 here is CASRIALAGDNTEAFF. CDR3 coding DNA: TGTGCCAGCAGGATCGCTTTGGCAGGGGATAACACTGAAGCTTTCTTT.

This chain's CDR3 is CSTRDTRRRNIQYF. The CDR3 coding sequence is TGCAGCACCAGGGACACCCGAAGGAGGAACATTCAGTACTTC. The gene calls are TRBV29-1 and TRBJ2-4; maybe TRBD1 (6 bases). CDR3 length: 14 residues. The ends were cut back, 8 bases at V and 7 bases at J, with 21 bases in the middle. The germline gives CDR1 SQVTM, CDR2 ANQGSEA. The full variable domain, rest sourced from reference TRBV29-1 and TRBJ2-4, is SAVISQKPSRDICQRGTSLTIQCQVDSQVTMMFWYRQQPGQSLTLIATANQGSEATYESGFVIDKFPISRPNLTFSTLTVSNMSPEDSSIYLCSTRDTRRRNIQYFGAGTRLSVL.

The chain links TRBV5-4 to TRBJ2-2; 8 nucleotides line up with TRBD2. CDR3 size: 16 residues. Germline CDR1 reads SGHNT; CDR2 reads YYREEE (reference sequence). The trim removed 3 bases at V and 4 bases at J, leaving 8 bases unmatched. CDR3 nucleotide sequence: TGTGCCAGCAGCTCCCTAGCGGGTGGCGGCACCGGGGAGCTGTTTTTT. Amino acids: CASSSLAGGGTGELFF.

This chain connects TRBV5-6 to TRBJ2-7; 13 nucleotides agree with TRBD2. V was pared by 3 bases and J by 7 bases, with 4 bases of the junction left unmatched. The germline V gene encodes CDR1 SGHDT and CDR2 YYEEEE. This CDR3 spans 14 amino acids. CDR3 loop: CASSYGLAGDEQYF. The CDR3 DNA is TGTGCCAGCAGCTATGGACTAGCGGGAGATGAGCAGTACTTC.

This clone was seen a few times. This chain uses TRBV24-1 with TRBJ1-5; D not certain. This CDR3 comprises 15 residues. V lost 6 bases and J lost 0, with 11 bases in between. Germline loops: CDR1 KGHDR, CDR2 SFDVKD. The CDR3, as DNA: TGTGCCACCAGTCTATTACTAAATAGCAATCAGCCCCAGCATTTT. Amino acid sequence: CATSLLLNSNQPQHF.

The chain has TRBV19 and TRBJ1-5; D might be TRBD1 (5 bases). V lost 8 bases and J lost 9, with 14 bases in between. This CDR3 comprises 12 residues. Germline CDR1 is LNHDA and CDR2 is SQIVND (reference sequence). CDR3 loop: CASGDWETPQHF. DNA for the CDR3: TGTGCCAGTGGGGACTGGGAAACGCCCCAGCATTTT. Supplemented by reference TRBV19 and TRBJ1-5, the full variable domain reads DGGITQSPKYLFRKEGQNVTLSCEQNLNHDAMYWYRQDPGQGLRLIYYSQIVNDFQKGDIAEGYSVSREKKESFPLTVTSAQKNPTAFYLCASGDWETPQHFGDGTRLSIL.

The chain couples TRBV4-1 to TRBJ1-4, with D uncertain. Trimming cost V 7 bases and J 4 bases, with 10 bases left between them. Germline V gives CDR1 MGHRA, CDR2 YSYEKL. The CDR3 sequence is 13 residues long. The CDR3 region has the DNA TGCGCCAGCACCGGGATCCTTAATGAAAAACTGTTTTTT. This codes for CASTGILNEKLFF.

The V call is TRBV24-1, the J call TRBJ2-3; 9 nucleotides match TRBD2. This CDR3 comprises 17 residues. Unmatched junction bases numbered 7, after V lost 3 bases and J lost 1 base. The germline V gene has CDR1 KGHDR and CDR2 SFDVKD. The CDR3 bases are TGTGCCACCAGTGATCCTGGGGCTAGCGGGGGCACAGATACGCAGTATTTT. Encoded protein: CATSDPGASGGTDTQYF.

J is TRBJ2-7 and V is TRBV14; 9 positions match TRBD1. Per germline, CDR1 SGHDN and CDR2 FVKESK. Trimming took 6 bases from V and 5 from J; bases not matched to a gene: 8. CDR3 length: 14 amino acids. The CDR3 spells CASRATGGVDEQYF. DNA of the CDR3: TGTGCCAGCAGGGCGACAGGGGGAGTGGACGAGCAGTACTTC. The full variable domain, rest sourced from reference TRBV14 and TRBJ2-7, is EAGVTQFPSHSVIEKGQTVTLRCDPISGHDNLYWYRRVMGKEIKFLLHFVKESKQDESGMPNNRFLAERTGGTYSTLKVQPAELEDSGVYFCASRATGGVDEQYFGPGTRLTVT.

The chain links TRBV6-2 or TRBV6-3 to TRBJ2-7; 8 nucleotides match TRBD1. This CDR3 is built from 16 residues. After removal of 1 base from V and 3 bases from J, the junction contained 8 bases not matched to a gene. The germline CDR1 and CDR2 sequences are MNHEY and SVGEGT. CDR3 sequence (DNA): TGTGCCAGCAGTTACTTGGGGACAGGTTCTGTCTACGAGCAGTACTTC. This translates into CASSYLGTGSVYEQYF.

J is TRBJ2-3 and V is TRBV19, with D tentatively TRBD2 (7 bases). Trimming removed 3 bases at V and 3 bases at J, with 13 bases between. The germline V gene encodes CDR1 LNHDA and CDR2 SQIVND (reference sequence). The CDR3 length is 15 residues. CDR3: CASSIGGATTDTQYF. The CDR3 DNA sequence: TGTGCCAGTAGTATTGGGGGGGCTACGACAGATACGCAGTATTTT.